These 21 T cell receptor beta chains share one sample of origin, sequenced in a study of Ad26.COV2.S vaccination and SARS-CoV-2 variants. Treatment described: around 19 received Ad26.COV2.S at low or high dose, single or two shots; several received placebo; per-sample allocation not given. Sampling was done on day 63 after the first vaccine or placebo injection. Sequenced by immunoSEQ multiplex PCR; TCRdb stores in-frame clones only, minus some. Of approximately 460,000 clones listed, about nine tenths are singletons. The sample here was peripheral blood, taken in a trial of Ad26.COV2.S vaccine versus placebo. The receptors shown here come from a person aged 18-65 years who received the Ad26.COV2.S COVID-19 vaccine or a placebo.

The chain combines TRBV24-1 with TRBJ1-2; no firm D call. Per germline, CDR1 KGHDR and CDR2 SFDVKD. The ends were cut back, 7 bases at V and 3 bases at J, with 8 bases in the middle. The CDR3 length is 12 residues. The CDR3 region has the DNA TGTGCCACCAGGATAGGGCACTATGGCTACACCTTC. Protein: CATRIGHYGYTF.

V is TRBV3-1 (or the pseudogene TRBV3-2) and J is TRBJ2-1; D is unresolved. The V end was cut by 1 base, the J end by 6 bases, with 4 bases between. CDR3 length: 12 amino acids. From germline, CDR1 is LGHDT and CDR2 YNNKEL (reference sequence). CDR3: CASSQVINEQFF. The CDR3 region has the DNA TGTGCCAGCAGCCAAGTTATCAATGAGCAGTTCTTC.

This clone showed up just once. This chain uses TRBV7-9 with TRBJ1-1, with D hard to call. The CDR3 extends over 13 amino acids. Germline V gene sequence: CDR1 SEHNR, CDR2 FQNEAQ (reference sequence). V lost 6 bases and J lost 0, with 8 bases in between. The CDR3 loop reads CASRVQLNTEAFF. The CDR3 DNA follows: TGTGCCAGCAGAGTTCAACTGAACACTGAAGCTTTCTTT.

The chain joins TRBV18 to TRBJ1-2; weak D call: TRBD1 (5 bases). V shed 5 bases and J shed 5 bases, with 15 bases lying between them. The CDR3 runs to 14 residues. Germline loops: CDR1 KGHSH, CDR2 LQKENI. The CDR3 here is CASSSSRVGYGYTF. CDR3 coding DNA: TGTGCCAGCTCATCAAGCAGGGTCGGATATGGCTACACCTTC.

The chain has TRBV19 and TRBJ1-4, with TRBD1 as a possible D gene (5 bases). The CDR3 is 15 residues long. From germline, CDR1 is LNHDA and CDR2 SQIVND (reference sequence). V was cut by 5 bases and J by 4 bases, with 14 bases left in between. CDR3 loop: CASSGWGGGNEKLFF. CDR3 nucleotide sequence: TGTGCCAGTAGTGGCTGGGGCGGGGGTAATGAAAAACTGTTTTTT. The complete variable domain, with remaining parts taken from reference TRBV19 and TRBJ1-4, reads DGGITQSPKYLFRKEGQNVTLSCEQNLNHDAMYWYRQDPGQGLRLIYYSQIVNDFQKGDIAEGYSVSREKKESFPLTVTSAQKNPTAFYLCASSGWGGGNEKLFFGSGTQLSVL.

The chain combines TRBV3-1 (or the pseudogene TRBV3-2) with TRBJ2-7; unclear D gene. CDR1 and CDR2 from the germline V gene are LGHDT and YNNKEL (reference sequence). This CDR3 has 13 residues. V lost 0 bases, J lost 4 bases, and 7 bases lay in between. Here the CDR3 reads CASSQDERYEQYF. The CDR3 DNA reads as TGTGCCAGCAGCCAAGATGAGAGGTACGAGCAGTACTTC.

The chain joins TRBV6-5 to TRBJ1-1; 7 nucleotides agree with TRBD1. The CDR3 totals 14 residues. Germline values: CDR1 MNHEY, CDR2 SVGAGI. The V gene end was trimmed by 6 bases and the J gene end by 4 bases; junction bases not matched to a gene: 8. The CDR3 region is CASSPDRVLTEAFF. In DNA, the CDR3 is TGTGCCAGCAGCCCCGACAGGGTCCTCACTGAAGCTTTCTTT.

This clone was seen only once. The chain has TRBV20-1 and TRBJ2-3, with D hard to call. There are 11 residues in the CDR3. V gave up 6 bases and J gave up 1 base, with 5 bases separating them. CDR1 and CDR2 (germline): DFQATT, SNEGSKA (reference sequence). The DNA for the CDR3 is TGCAGTGCGGCCCGCACAGATACGCAGTATTTT. Amino acid sequence: CSAARTDTQYF.

This clone was found once. The rearrangement links TRBV19 to TRBJ1-6; tentatively, D is TRBD1 (5 bases). The germline gives CDR1 LNHDA, CDR2 SQIVND (reference sequence). The CDR3 covers 15 residues. V dropped 3 bases and J dropped 14 bases, with 20 bases sitting between them. This CDR3 is CASSIGRAPGRALHF. The CDR3 DNA follows: TGTGCCAGTAGTATCGGCAGGGCCCCAGGCCGAGCCCTCCACTTT. Based on the CDR3 plus reference TRBV19 and TRBJ1-6, the full variable domain is DGGITQSPKYLFRKEGQNVTLSCEQNLNHDAMYWYRQDPGQGLRLIYYSQIVNDFQKGDIAEGYSVSREKKESFPLTVTSAQKNPTAFYLCASSIGRAPGRALHFGNGTRLTVT.

The genes are TRBV24-1 and TRBJ2-3; 10 positions match TRBD2. Germline CDR1 KGHDR, CDR2 SFDVKD. The CDR3 contains 17 residues. V trimming: 2 bases; J trimming: 4 bases; junction bases outside the gene matches: 8. For the CDR3, the DNA is TGTGCCACCAGTGATTCAGGCGTAGCGGGAGGACCAGATACGCAGTATTTT. Protein product: CATSDSGVAGGPDTQYF.

The V call is TRBV19, the J call TRBJ1-1; D perhaps matches TRBD1 (6 bases). V lost 3 bases and J 7 bases, leaving 21 bases between the germline ends. The CDR3 has 16 amino acids. Germline V lookup: CDR1 LNHDA, CDR2 SQIVND (reference sequence). CDR3 in DNA: TGTGCCAGTAGTATTGGCCGGGACAAGCTCCCTCTTGAAGCTTTCTTT. Its translation is CASSIGRDKLPLEAFF.

The rearrangement links TRBV6-2 or TRBV6-3 to TRBJ2-1, with unresolved D. The germline V and J ends were trimmed by 5 bases and 0 bases, with 2 bases remaining between them. Germline CDR1 and CDR2: MNHEY and SVGEGT. The CDR3 extends over 12 amino acids. The CDR3 here is CASSPSYNEQFF. The CDR3 DNA follows: TGTGCCAGCAGTCCCTCCTACAATGAGCAGTTCTTC.

This sequence joins TRBV6-2 or TRBV6-3 and TRBJ1-1; no reliable D call. Trimming shortened V by 6 bases and J by 1 base, and 12 bases separated the two germline ends. The germline CDR1 and CDR2 sequences are MNHEY and SVGEGT. This CDR3 has 14 amino acids. The chain's CDR3 is CASSLNAANTEAFF. The CDR3 nucleotides read TGTGCCAGCAGCCTCAACGCCGCGAACACTGAAGCTTTCTTT.

The V and J genes are TRBV28 and TRBJ2-5, with 12 bases identical to TRBD2. Trimming took 6 bases from V and 5 from J; bases not matched to a gene: 7. The CDR3 consists of 15 residues. Germline V CDR1 and CDR2: MDHEN, SYDVKM. CDR3 sequence (DNA): TGTGCCAGCAGACCACCGGGACTAGCGGGCGAGACCCAGTACTTC. Translating gives CASRPPGLAGETQYF.

CDR3 in DNA: TGTGCCAGCTCACCTCTGGGACAGGGGCAAAACTACGAGCAGTACTTC. Translation gives CASSPLGQGQNYEQYF. The chain carries TRBV18 and TRBJ2-7; 10 bases agree with TRBD1. Germline V gene lookup returns CDR1 KGHSH and CDR2 LQKENI. The CDR3 runs to 16 residues. J gave up 3 bases and V 3 bases, and 8 bases lay outside the gene matches. Full variable domain (rest looked up from reference TRBV18 and TRBJ2-7): NAGVMQNPRHLVRRRGQEARLRCSPMKGHSHVYWYRQLPEEGLKFMVYLQKENIIDESGMPKERFSAEFPKEGPSILRIQQVVRGDSAAYFCASSPLGQGQNYEQYFGPGTRLTVT.

The chain recombines TRBV10-1 with TRBJ1-1; the D is unclear. Per germline, CDR1 WNHNN and CDR2 SYGVQD (reference sequence). CDR3 length: 12 amino acids. Between the trimmed V and J ends, which lost 3 bases and 0 bases, there was a span of 2 bases. The CDR3 sequence is CASSDMNTEAFF. The CDR3, as DNA: TGCGCCAGCAGTGACATGAACACTGAAGCTTTCTTT.

The chain employs TRBV4-1 and TRBJ2-1; no clear D. The CDR3 consists of 15 residues. Trimming pared 7 bases from V and 1 base from J, leaving 14 bases between. The V gene's germline CDR1 is MGHRA and CDR2 YSYEKL. The CDR3 DNA follows: TGCGCCAGCAAATATTCGGCTAGTTCCTACAATGAGCAGTTCTTC. This encodes CASKYSASSYNEQFF.

V usage is TRBV18 and J usage is TRBJ1-2; a weak D match, TRBD1 (6 bases). V lost 0 bases, J lost 5 bases, and 10 bases lay in between. The CDR3 has 14 residues. Germline CDR1 reads KGHSH; CDR2 reads LQKENI. The CDR3 DNA reads as TGTGCCAGCTCACCACCACAGGGACCTTATGGCTACACCTTC. It translates to CASSPPQGPYGYTF.

The chain links TRBV27 to TRBJ1-1; D is undetermined. Germline V gene lookup returns CDR1 MNHEY and CDR2 SMNVEV (reference sequence). V lost 7 bases to trimming and J lost 8 bases, with 17 bases between them. The CDR3 has 13 residues. The CDR3 bases are TGTGCCAGCATTTCTTACAGCAACTCGGAAGCTTTCTTT. Translation gives CASISYSNSEAFF.

V gene TRBV19 combines with J gene TRBJ1-2; D is undetermined. The CDR3 is made up of 14 amino acids. Trimming took off 1 base at V and 2 bases at J, with 8 bases between the two ends. The V gene's germline CDR1 is LNHDA and CDR2 SQIVND (reference sequence). The CDR3 is CASSIGYSNYGYTF. In DNA form, the CDR3 reads TGTGCCAGTAGTATAGGATACAGCAACTATGGCTACACCTTC.

CDR3 bases: TGTGCCAGCAGCTTAGAGAGCAGAGGTCAGCCCCAGCATTTT. As protein: CASSLESRGQPQHF. The V call is TRBV7-2, the J call TRBJ1-5; D uncertain. Trimming stripped 1 base from V and 6 bases from J, with 10 bases between. CDR1 is SGHTA, CDR2 FQGNSA, per germline. This CDR3 contains 14 residues.